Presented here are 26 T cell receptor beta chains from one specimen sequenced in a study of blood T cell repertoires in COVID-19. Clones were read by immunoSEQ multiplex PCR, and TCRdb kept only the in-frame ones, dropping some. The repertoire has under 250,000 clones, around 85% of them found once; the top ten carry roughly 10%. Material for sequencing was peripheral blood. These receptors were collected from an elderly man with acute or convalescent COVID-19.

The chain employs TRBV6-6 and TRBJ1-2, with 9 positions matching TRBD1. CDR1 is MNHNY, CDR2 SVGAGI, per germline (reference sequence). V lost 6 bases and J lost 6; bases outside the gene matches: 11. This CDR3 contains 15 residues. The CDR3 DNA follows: TGTGCCAGCAGCCAGGCCGGGACAGGGTCTAATGGCTACACCTTC. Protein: CASSQAGTGSNGYTF.

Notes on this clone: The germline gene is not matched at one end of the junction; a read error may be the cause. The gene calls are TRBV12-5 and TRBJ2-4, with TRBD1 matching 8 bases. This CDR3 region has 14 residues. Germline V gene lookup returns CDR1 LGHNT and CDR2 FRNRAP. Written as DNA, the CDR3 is TGTGCTAGTGGTCAACAGGGGGTTAAAAGCATTCAGTACTTC. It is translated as CASGQQGVKSIQYF. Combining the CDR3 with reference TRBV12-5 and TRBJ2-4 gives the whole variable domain DARVTQTPRHKVTEMGQEVTMRCQPILGHNTVFWYRQTMMQGLELLAYFRNRAPLDDSGMPKDRFSAEMPDATLATLKIQPSEPRDSAVYFCASGQQGVKSIQYFGAGTRLSVL.

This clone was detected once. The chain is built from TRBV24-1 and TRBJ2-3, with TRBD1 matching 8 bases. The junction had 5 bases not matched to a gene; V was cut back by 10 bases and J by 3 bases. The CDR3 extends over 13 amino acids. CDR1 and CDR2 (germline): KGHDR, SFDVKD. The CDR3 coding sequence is TGTGCCACTCAACAGGGGGTAACAGATACGCAGTATTTT. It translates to CATQQGVTDTQYF.

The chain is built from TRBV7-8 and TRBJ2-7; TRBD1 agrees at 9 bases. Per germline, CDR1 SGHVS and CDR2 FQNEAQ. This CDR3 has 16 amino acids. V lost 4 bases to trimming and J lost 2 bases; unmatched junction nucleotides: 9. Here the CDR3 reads CASSSLAGTGPYEQYF. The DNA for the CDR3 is TGTGCCAGCAGCTCCTTAGCCGGGACAGGGCCCTACGAGCAGTACTTC.

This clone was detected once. In nucleotides, the CDR3 is TGTGCCAGCAGCCGAGGGCGGGGGGCGTTAGAAGAGCAGTACTTC. Encoded protein: CASSRGRGALEEQYF. This chain uses TRBV7-9 with TRBJ2-7, with 8 bases lining up with TRBD2. Germline assignment: CDR1 SEHNR and CDR2 FQNEAQ (reference sequence). The V segment lost 5 bases and the J segment 7 bases; nucleotides outside the gene matches: 13. This CDR3 is built from 15 residues.

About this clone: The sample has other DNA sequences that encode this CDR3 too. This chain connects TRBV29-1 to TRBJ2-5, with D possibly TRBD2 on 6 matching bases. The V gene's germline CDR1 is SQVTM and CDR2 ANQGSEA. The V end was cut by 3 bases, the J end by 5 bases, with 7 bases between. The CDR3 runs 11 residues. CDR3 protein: CSVDREETQYF. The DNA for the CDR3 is TGCAGCGTTGATCGGGAGGAGACCCAGTACTTC.

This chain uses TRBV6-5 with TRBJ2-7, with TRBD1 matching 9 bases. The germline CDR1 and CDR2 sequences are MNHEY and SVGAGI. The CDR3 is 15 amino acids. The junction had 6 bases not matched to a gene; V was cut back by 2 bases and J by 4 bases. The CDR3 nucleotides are TGTGCCAGCAGTTACCGCGACAGGGGGATATACGAGCAGTACTTC. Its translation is CASSYRDRGIYEQYF.

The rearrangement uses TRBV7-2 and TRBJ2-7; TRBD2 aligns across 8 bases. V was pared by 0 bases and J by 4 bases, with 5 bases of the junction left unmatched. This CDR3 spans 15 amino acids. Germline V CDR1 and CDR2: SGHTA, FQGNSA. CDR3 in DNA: TGTGCCAGCAGCTTAGCGAGTACTAGCGGATACGAGCAGTACTTC. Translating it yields CASSLASTSGYEQYF.

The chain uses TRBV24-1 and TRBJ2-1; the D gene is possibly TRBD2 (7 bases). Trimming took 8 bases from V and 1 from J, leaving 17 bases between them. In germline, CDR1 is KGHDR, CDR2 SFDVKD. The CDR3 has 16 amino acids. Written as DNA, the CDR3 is TGTGCCACCACCCGAGGGGGGAGGGCATCCTACAATGAGCAGTTCTTC. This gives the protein CATTRGGRASYNEQFF.

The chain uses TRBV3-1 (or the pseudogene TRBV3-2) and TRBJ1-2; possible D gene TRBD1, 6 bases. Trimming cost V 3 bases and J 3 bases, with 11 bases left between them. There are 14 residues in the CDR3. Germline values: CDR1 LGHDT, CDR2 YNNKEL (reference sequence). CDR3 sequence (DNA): TGTGCCAGCAGCCAGAGGTCAGGGGACTATGGCTACACCTTC. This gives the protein CASSQRSGDYGYTF.

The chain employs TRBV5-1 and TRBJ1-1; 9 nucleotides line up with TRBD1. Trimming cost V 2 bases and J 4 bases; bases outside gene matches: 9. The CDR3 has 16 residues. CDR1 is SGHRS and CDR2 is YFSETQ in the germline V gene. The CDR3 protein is CASSFLQGAGSTEAFF. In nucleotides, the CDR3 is TGCGCCAGCAGCTTTTTACAGGGGGCAGGAAGCACTGAAGCTTTCTTT.

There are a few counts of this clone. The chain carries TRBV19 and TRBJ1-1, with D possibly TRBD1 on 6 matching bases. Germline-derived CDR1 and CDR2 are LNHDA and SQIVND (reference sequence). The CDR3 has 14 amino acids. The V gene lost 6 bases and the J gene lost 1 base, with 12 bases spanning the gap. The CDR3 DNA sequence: TGTGCCAGTAGACAGGGTTGGGAGAACACTGAAGCTTTCTTT. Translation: CASRQGWENTEAFF.

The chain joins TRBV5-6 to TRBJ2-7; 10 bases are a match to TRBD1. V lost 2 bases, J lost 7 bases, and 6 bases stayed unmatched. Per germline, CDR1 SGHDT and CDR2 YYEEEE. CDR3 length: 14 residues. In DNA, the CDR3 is TGTGCCAGCAGCTTTCGACAGGGGGCGCGAGAGCAGTACTTC. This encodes CASSFRQGAREQYF.

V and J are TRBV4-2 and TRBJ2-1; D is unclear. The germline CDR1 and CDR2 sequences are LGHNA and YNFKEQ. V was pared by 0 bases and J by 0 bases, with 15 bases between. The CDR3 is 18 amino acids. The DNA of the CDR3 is TGTGCCAGCAGCCAAGAAAATCCCCGCCTGAGCTCCTACAATGAGCAGTTCTTC. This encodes CASSQENPRLSSYNEQFF.

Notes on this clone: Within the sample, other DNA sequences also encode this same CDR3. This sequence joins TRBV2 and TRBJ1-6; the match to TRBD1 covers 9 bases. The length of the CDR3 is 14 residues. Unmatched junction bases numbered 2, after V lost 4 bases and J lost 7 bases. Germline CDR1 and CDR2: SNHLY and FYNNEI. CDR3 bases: TGTGCCAGCAGTGGAACAGGGGGCAATTCACCCCTCCACTTT. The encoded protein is CASSGTGGNSPLHF.

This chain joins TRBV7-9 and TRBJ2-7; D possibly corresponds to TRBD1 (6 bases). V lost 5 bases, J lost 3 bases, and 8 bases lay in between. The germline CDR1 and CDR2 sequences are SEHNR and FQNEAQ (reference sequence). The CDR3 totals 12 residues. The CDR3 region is CASSRDNYEQYF. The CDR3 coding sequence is TGTGCCAGCAGCCGGGACAACTACGAGCAGTACTTC. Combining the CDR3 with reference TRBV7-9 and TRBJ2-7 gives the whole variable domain DTGVSQNPRHKITKRGQNVTFRCDPISEHNRLYWYRQTLGQGPEFLTYFQNEAQLEKSRLLSDRFSAERPKGSFSTLEIQRTEQGDSAMYLCASSRDNYEQYFGPGTRLTVT.

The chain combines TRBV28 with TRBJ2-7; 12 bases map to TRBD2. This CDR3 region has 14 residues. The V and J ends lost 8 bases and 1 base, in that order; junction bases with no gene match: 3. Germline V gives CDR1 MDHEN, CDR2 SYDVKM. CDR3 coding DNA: TGTGCCAGCCGACTAGCGGGGGATTCCTACGAGCAGTACTTC. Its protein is CASRLAGDSYEQYF. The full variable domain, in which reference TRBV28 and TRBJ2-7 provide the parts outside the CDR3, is DVKVTQSSRYLVKRTGEKVFLECVQDMDHENMFWYRQDPGLGLRLIYFSYDVKMKEKGDIPEGYSVSREKKERFSLILESASTNQTSMYLCASRLAGDSYEQYFGPGTRLTVT.

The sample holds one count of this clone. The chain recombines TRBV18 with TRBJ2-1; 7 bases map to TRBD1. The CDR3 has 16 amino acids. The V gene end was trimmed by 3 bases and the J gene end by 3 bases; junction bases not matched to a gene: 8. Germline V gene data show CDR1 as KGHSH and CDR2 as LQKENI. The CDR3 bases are TGTGCCAGCTCACCGCAGACAGGGTTGGTCTACAATGAGCAGTTCTTC. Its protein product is CASSPQTGLVYNEQFF. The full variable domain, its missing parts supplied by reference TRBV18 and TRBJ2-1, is NAGVMQNPRHLVRRRGQEARLRCSPMKGHSHVYWYRQLPEEGLKFMVYLQKENIIDESGMPKERFSAEFPKEGPSILRIQQVVRGDSAAYFCASSPQTGLVYNEQFFGPGTRLTVL.

CDR3 region: CASSARETGALIVLNEQFF. For the CDR3, the DNA is TGTGCCAGCAGTGCCCGGGAGACAGGGGCCCTTATAGTACTCAATGAGCAGTTCTTC. The V call is TRBV27, the J call TRBJ2-1, with 8 bases fitting TRBD1. Looked up from germline, CDR1 is MNHEY and CDR2 is SMNVEV (reference sequence). After removal of 5 bases from V and 6 bases from J, the junction contained 21 bases not matched to a gene. The CDR3 runs to 19 residues.

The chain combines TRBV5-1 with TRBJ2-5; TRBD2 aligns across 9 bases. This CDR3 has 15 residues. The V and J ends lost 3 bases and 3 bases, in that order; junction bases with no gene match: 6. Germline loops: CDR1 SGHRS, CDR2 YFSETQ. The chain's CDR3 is CASSSLAGTEETQYF. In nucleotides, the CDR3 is TGCGCCAGCAGCTCCCTAGCGGGGACGGAAGAGACCCAGTACTTC.

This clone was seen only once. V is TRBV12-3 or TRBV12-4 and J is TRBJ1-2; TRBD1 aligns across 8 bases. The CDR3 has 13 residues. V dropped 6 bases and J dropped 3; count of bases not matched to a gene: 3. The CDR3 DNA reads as TGTGCCAGCAGACCGACAGGGGACTATGGCTACACCTTC. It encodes CASRPTGDYGYTF.

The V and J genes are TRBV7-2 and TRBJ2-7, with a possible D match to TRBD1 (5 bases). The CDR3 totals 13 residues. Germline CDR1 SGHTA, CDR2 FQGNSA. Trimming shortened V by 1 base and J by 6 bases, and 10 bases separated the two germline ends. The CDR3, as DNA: TGTGCCAGCAGCTTAGGACAGAGGACCGAGCAGTACTTC. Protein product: CASSLGQRTEQYF.

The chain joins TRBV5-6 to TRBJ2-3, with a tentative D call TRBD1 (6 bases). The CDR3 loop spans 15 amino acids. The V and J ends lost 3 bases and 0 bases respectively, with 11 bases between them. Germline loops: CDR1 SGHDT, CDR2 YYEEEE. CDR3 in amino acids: CASSWDGQSTDTQYF. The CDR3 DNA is TGTGCCAGCAGCTGGGATGGACAGAGCACAGATACGCAGTATTTT. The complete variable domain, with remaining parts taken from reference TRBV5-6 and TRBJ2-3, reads DAGVTQSPTHLIKTRGQQVTLRCSPKSGHDTVSWYQQALGQGPQFIFQYYEEEERQRGNFPDRFSGHQFPNYSSELNVNALLLGDSALYLCASSWDGQSTDTQYFGPGTRLTVL.

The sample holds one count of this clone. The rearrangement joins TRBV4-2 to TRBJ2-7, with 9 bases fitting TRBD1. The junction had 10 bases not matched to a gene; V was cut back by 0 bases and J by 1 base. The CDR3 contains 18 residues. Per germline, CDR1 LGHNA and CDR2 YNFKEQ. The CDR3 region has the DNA TGTGCCAGCAGCCAAGATCGGACAGGGGTTGGTCGGTCCTACGAGCAGTACTTC. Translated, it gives CASSQDRTGVGRSYEQYF.

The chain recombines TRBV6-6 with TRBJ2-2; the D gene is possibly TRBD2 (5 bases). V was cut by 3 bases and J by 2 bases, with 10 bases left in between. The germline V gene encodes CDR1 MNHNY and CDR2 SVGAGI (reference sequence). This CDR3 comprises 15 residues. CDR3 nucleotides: TGTGCCAGCAGTTATGGACGGGGAAACACCGGGGAGCTGTTTTTT. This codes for CASSYGRGNTGELFF.

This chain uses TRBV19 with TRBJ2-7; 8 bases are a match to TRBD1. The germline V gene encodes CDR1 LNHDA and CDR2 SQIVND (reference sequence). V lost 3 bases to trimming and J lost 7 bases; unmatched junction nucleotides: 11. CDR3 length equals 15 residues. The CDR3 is CASSIGTGGRNEQYF. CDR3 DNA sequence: TGTGCCAGTAGTATCGGTACAGGGGGTCGAAATGAGCAGTACTTC.